Each of the 23 T cell receptor beta chains below was sequenced from the same sample in a study of CD8 T cells in Susac syndrome. After extraction with the RNeasy kit, roughly 0.45 to 1 ug of the RNA was reverse transcribed using random hexamers. TCRdb re-analysed the immunoSEQ multiplex PCR reads in MiXCR, keeping a single row per CDR3 protein. Of around 160,000 distinct CDR3 sequences listed, roughly 93% are singletons. Sequencing used CD4+ T cells from PBMCs. The source is a human donor in good health.

V usage is TRBV29-1 and J usage is TRBJ1-1; the match to TRBD1 covers 7 bases. The J segment lost 6 bases and the V segment lost 7 bases, leaving 11 bases of the junction unmatched. Germline CDR1 is SQVTM and CDR2 is ANQGSEA. The CDR3 contains 13 residues. The CDR3 nucleotides are TGCAGCGCACGGACAGGTTGGAGCGCTGAAGCTTTCTTT. Its protein is CSARTGWSAEAFF.

The J gene is TRBJ1-2, the V gene TRBV20-1; possible D gene TRBD1, 5 bases. Germline CDR1 reads DFQATT; CDR2 reads SNEGSKA (reference sequence). CDR3 size: 13 residues. V was cut by 3 bases and J by 3 bases, with 11 bases left in between. This CDR3 is CSARKGLDYGYTF. The CDR3 nucleotides are TGCAGTGCTAGGAAGGGGTTGGACTATGGCTACACCTTC.

The chain links TRBV7-9 to TRBJ2-7; 8 bases are a match to TRBD2. Trimming at V came to 5 bases and at J to 6 bases, leaving 6 bases not matched to a gene. The CDR3 consists of 13 residues. CDR1 is SEHNR and CDR2 is FQNEAQ in the germline V gene (reference sequence). Here the CDR3 DNA reads TGTGCCAGCAGCCGGGAGGGCGGGGGCGAGCAGTACTTC. This encodes CASSREGGGEQYF.

This chain joins TRBV4-1 and TRBJ2-2; 8 bases agree with TRBD2. Germline CDR1 is MGHRA and CDR2 is YSYEKL. This CDR3 has 17 residues. V gave up 5 bases and J gave up 0 bases; unmatched junction bases: 8. The chain's CDR3 is CASSSRAGGANTGELFF. CDR3 in DNA: TGCGCCAGCAGCTCCCGGGCCGGGGGGGCGAACACCGGGGAGCTGTTTTTT.

V usage is TRBV12-3 or TRBV12-4 and J usage is TRBJ2-7; D not certain. The V gene lost 5 bases and the J gene lost 2 bases, with 13 bases spanning the gap. CDR3 length equals 14 residues. The CDR3, as DNA: TGTGCCAGCAGTCCCGATCAAACGGCCTACGAGCAGTACTTC. Translating it yields CASSPDQTAYEQYF.

The rearrangement uses TRBV20-1 and TRBJ2-3; 10 bases line up with TRBD2. The V gene end was trimmed by 6 bases and the J gene end by 4 bases; junction bases not matched to a gene: 7. CDR1 is DFQATT and CDR2 is SNEGSKA in the germline V gene (reference sequence). CDR3 length equals 14 residues. CDR3 nucleotide sequence: TGCAGTGCCCCGAGCGGGGGGGCCTCAGATACGCAGTATTTT. It translates to CSAPSGGASDTQYF.

The chain is built from TRBV12-5 and TRBJ2-5; D gene ambiguous. V lost 1 base to trimming and J lost 1 base, with 1 base between them. The CDR3 runs to 12 residues. The V gene's germline CDR1 is LGHNT and CDR2 FRNRAP. The CDR3 reads CASGLGQETQYF. In nucleotides, the CDR3 is TGTGCTAGTGGTTTGGGCCAAGAGACCCAGTACTTC.

This sequence joins TRBV20-1 and TRBJ2-3; possibly TRBD1 or TRBD2 for D (5 bases each). Germline V gene data show CDR1 as DFQATT and CDR2 as SNEGSKA (reference sequence). The CDR3 loop spans 14 amino acids. With 0 bases removed from V and 1 base from J, the gap between germline ends came to 8 bases. This chain's CDR3 is CSARDGTGTDTQYF. DNA of the CDR3: TGCAGTGCTAGAGATGGGACCGGCACAGATACGCAGTATTTT.

The rearrangement joins TRBV11-1 to TRBJ1-1; 8 bases are shared with TRBD1. CDR1 and CDR2 from the germline V gene are SGHAT and FQDESV (reference sequence). The junction had 12 bases not matched to a gene; V was cut back by 5 bases and J by 13 bases. There are 13 residues in the CDR3. CDR3 bases: TGTGCCAGCAGCCCTGACAGGGGAGGGCTAGGTTTCTTT. Its protein product is CASSPDRGGLGFF. The full variable domain, completed using reference TRBV11-1 and TRBJ1-1, is EAEVAQSPRYKITEKSQAVAFWCDPISGHATLYWYRQILGQGPELLVQFQDESVVDDSQLPKDRFSAERLKGVDSTLKIQPAELGDSAMYLCASSPDRGGLGFFGQGTRLTVV.

The V gene is TRBV7-2, the J gene TRBJ2-6, with TRBD1 identical over 9 bases. Germline V gene sequence: CDR1 SGHTA, CDR2 FQGNSA. The trim removed 1 base at V and 0 bases at J, leaving 4 bases unmatched. The CDR3 covers 18 residues. DNA for the CDR3: TGTGCCAGCAGCTTAGTAGGACAGGGGACCTCTGGGGCCAACGTCCTGACTTTC. It codes for CASSLVGQGTSGANVLTF.

The V call is TRBV29-1, the J call TRBJ1-1; D remains ambiguous. Germline-derived CDR1 and CDR2 are SQVTM and ANQGSEA. Trimming removed 2 bases at V and 2 bases at J, with 9 bases between. The CDR3 sequence is 13 residues long. The CDR3 loop reads CSVESQVNTEAFF. The DNA for the CDR3 is TGCAGCGTTGAAAGTCAGGTAAACACTGAAGCTTTCTTT.

V and J are TRBV25-1 and TRBJ1-1; TRBD1 might be the D (6 bases). CDR1 is MGHDK and CDR2 is SYGVNS in the germline V gene. This CDR3 is 14 amino acids long. V was pared by 1 base and J by 7 bases, with 13 bases between. The CDR3 protein is CASSEFRAGVEAFF. The CDR3, as DNA: TGTGCCAGCAGTGAATTTCGGGCAGGGGTTGAAGCTTTCTTT.

The V gene is TRBV3-1, the J gene TRBJ2-2, with TRBD1 as a possible D gene (5 bases). The CDR3 totals 13 residues. Germline V CDR1 and CDR2: LGHDT, YNNKEL (reference sequence). V lost 1 base, J lost 7 bases, and 7 bases lay in between. The CDR3 here is CASSQGQIGELFF. CDR3 DNA sequence: TGTGCCAGCAGCCAAGGACAGATCGGGGAGCTGTTTTTT. Supplemented by reference TRBV3-1 and TRBJ2-2, the full variable domain reads DTAVSQTPKYLVTQMGNDKSIKCEQNLGHDTMYWYKQDSKKFLKIMFSYNNKELIINETVPNRFSPKSPDKAHLNLHINSLELGDSAVYFCASSQGQIGELFFGEGSRLTVL.

This chain links TRBV20-1 with TRBJ2-7; TRBD1 matches at 9 bases. The CDR3 sequence is 12 residues long. With V trimmed by 6 bases and J by 5 bases, 5 bases remained unmatched. CDR1 is DFQATT, CDR2 SNEGSKA, per germline (reference sequence). The DNA for the CDR3 is TGCAGTGCAAACAGGGGGCGCCACGAGCAGTACTTC. Its protein product is CSANRGRHEQYF.

V usage is TRBV29-1 and J usage is TRBJ1-1; unclear D gene. V was pared by 0 bases and J by 1 base, with 6 bases between. This CDR3 comprises 13 residues. Germline V gives CDR1 SQVTM, CDR2 ANQGSEA. CDR3 amino acids: CSVEEQQNTEAFF. CDR3 DNA: TGCAGCGTTGAAGAACAGCAGAACACTGAAGCTTTCTTT.

The chain joins TRBV9 to TRBJ2-5; possible D gene TRBD2, 6 bases. The ends were cut back, 0 bases at V and 2 bases at J, with 11 bases in the middle. The CDR3 is 15 amino acids. Per germline, CDR1 SGDLS and CDR2 YYNGEE. Here the CDR3 DNA reads TGTGCCAGCAGCGTAGGGAGGGGACCACAAGAGACCCAGTACTTC. Its translation: CASSVGRGPQETQYF. The full variable domain, completed using reference TRBV9 and TRBJ2-5, is DSGVTQTPKHLITATGQRVTLRCSPRSGDLSVYWYQQSLDQGLQFLIQYYNGEERAKGNILERFSAQQFPDLHSELNLSSLELGDSALYFCASSVGRGPQETQYFGPGTRLLVL.

This chain uses TRBV7-3 with TRBJ1-6; D is possibly TRBD1 (6 bases). The length of the CDR3 is 15 residues. Germline V lookup: CDR1 SGHTA, CDR2 FQGTGA. Trimming took off 2 bases at V and 7 bases at J, with 12 bases between the two ends. As DNA, the CDR3 is TGTGCCAGCAGCTTACTTGGACAGCAGAATTCACCCCTCCACTTT. It yields the protein CASSLLGQQNSPLHF.

This clonotype turned up a few times. The rearrangement links TRBV9 to TRBJ1-1, with D unresolved. The CDR3 loop spans 14 amino acids. V lost 2 bases to trimming and J lost 0 bases, with 8 bases between them. Looked up from germline, CDR1 is SGDLS and CDR2 is YYNGEE. The CDR3 loop is CASSVRSVNTEAFF. CDR3 DNA: TGTGCCAGCAGCGTGAGATCCGTGAACACTGAAGCTTTCTTT.

This clonotype was observed once. The chain carries TRBV19 and TRBJ1-2; 8 bases are a match to TRBD1. This CDR3 has 18 amino acids. V lost 6 bases, J lost 4 bases, and 19 bases stayed unmatched. Germline V gene lookup returns CDR1 LNHDA and CDR2 SQIVND (reference sequence). DNA for the CDR3: TGTGCCAGTAGATCCGGCCCCAGGACAGGGCGGTTCGGCTATGGCTACACCTTC. Protein sequence: CASRSGPRTGRFGYGYTF.

The rearrangement uses TRBV12-3 or TRBV12-4 and TRBJ1-5, with 7 nucleotides matching TRBD1. V gave up 4 bases and J gave up 4 bases; unmatched junction bases: 7. This CDR3 contains 15 residues. The CDR3 protein is CASSSRQGGNQPQHF. The CDR3 bases are TGTGCCAGCAGTTCCCGACAGGGTGGTAATCAGCCCCAGCATTTT.

This chain connects TRBV3-1 to TRBJ2-7, with D possibly TRBD1 on 6 matching bases. Trimming removed 0 bases at V and 2 bases at J, with 11 bases between. The germline CDR1 and CDR2 sequences are LGHDT and YNNKEL (reference sequence). This CDR3 is built from 15 residues. The CDR3 DNA is TGTGCCAGCAGCCAAGATTGGGGGCCCCCCTACGAGCAGTACTTC. Translating it yields CASSQDWGPPYEQYF.

The chain couples TRBV2 to TRBJ1-2; 11 nucleotides align to TRBD1. This CDR3 spans 13 amino acids. Germline V gene lookup returns CDR1 SNHLY and CDR2 FYNNEI. With 8 bases clipped from V and 8 bases from J, the junction kept 7 bases outside the gene matches. CDR3: CASLGQGANGYTF. CDR3 bases: TGTGCCAGCTTAGGACAGGGGGCGAACGGCTACACCTTC.

The chain employs TRBV12-3 or TRBV12-4 and TRBJ1-1; 8 bases fit TRBD1. V dropped 4 bases and J dropped 5; count of bases not matched to a gene: 6. This CDR3 comprises 14 residues. DNA for the CDR3: TGTGCCAGCAGTTCCCAGGGGGCGCAAACTGAAGCTTTCTTT. It translates to CASSSQGAQTEAFF.